This note documents a single T cell receptor beta chain sequence. Per the original methods: Reference gene primer amplification in the assay estimated nucleated cell counts. Profiling relied on immunoSEQ multiplex PCR, and the TCRdb table lists in-frame clones only, not all of them. That table furnishes V, J and clone size, whereas the DNA furnished D and trimming. Of about 180,000 clones detected, approximately 87% appear once; the ten largest clones hold about 20%. This sample was taken from a study of blood T cell repertoires in COVID-19. Study summary: COVID-19 samples from acute and convalescent phases originated in the United States, Italy and Spain.

In germline, CDR1 is SGHTA, CDR2 FQGNSA. V trimming: 5 bases; J trimming: 4 bases; junction bases outside the gene matches: 7. CDR3 length: 16 amino acids. The sequence came from a man between 65 and 79 years old with active or convalescent COVID-19. The chain links TRBV7-2 to TRBJ2-1; 11 bases fit TRBD2. Sample: peripheral blood. The CDR3 protein is CASSTRTSGRYNEQFF. CDR3 DNA: TGTGCCAGCAGCACCCGGACTAGCGGGCGATACAATGAGCAGTTCTTC.